The entry below gives a single TCR beta chain sequence along with its context. Its antigen target is currently unknown. The input lacks base qualities; no much larger clone sits a single base away. TCRbeta CDR3 regions were amplified from genomic DNA using the immunoSEQ Assay, a bias-controlled multiplex PCR. As for how the authors treated the data: The number of nucleated cells in each sample was estimated by amplification of reference gene primers within the assay. Sequence reads were collapsed and filtered to measure the absolute abundance of every unique TCRbeta CDR3 rearrangement. For each sample, productive Simpson clonality was calculated by taking the square root of Simpson's diversity index across productive rearrangements. Sourced from immuneACCESS, this table was stored by TCRdb with only in-frame sequences that have V and J called. A share of the clones is absent; for the studies checked, an unresolved V gene accounts for under half, and the remainder has no known explanation. The V and J calls and the clone size are those of that table, but D and trimming were determined from the DNA. The sample yields approximately 390,000 clones; around 87% were counted once. 2.3% of the sample is held by the ten biggest clonotypes.

This sample is part of a study of blood T cell repertoires in COVID-19 (dated by TCRdb to the early 2020s). For the wider study: Collaborator samples came from the United States, Italy and Spain and covered acute and convalescent phases of COVID-19. The prospective study material was composed of cDNA or gDNA derived from T cells, B-cell-depleted T cells, or PBMCs. Deeply sampled blood TCRbeta repertoires from subjects exposed to, actively infected with, or recovered from COVID-19 were included in the dataset. A freely available public database, intended as a resource for researchers studying the immune response to SARS-CoV-2, is where the repertoires were released. The samples were drawn from the first 160 participants of the ongoing ImmuneRACE study and from 950 to 1,500 subjects provided by 6 global collaborators. The sample metadata nearly always contained a de-identified subject ID, COVID-19 status, age in years and sex. HLA class I and class II types, where available, came from metadata supplied by the sample provider rather than from assay-based typing. General study outcomes and caveats: The amount of clinical and demographic metadata varied by source and participant and was provided uncurated.

The germline V gene gives CDR1 as SGHNT and CDR2 as YENEEA. The CDR3 starts with the cysteine, ends with the phenylalanine, and has 15 residues. The read is trimmed to its CDR3 DNA, 45 bases read in frame from base 1. The germline V and J ends show losses of 2 bases and 3 bases respectively, and no gene match explains 6 bases of the junction. At one collaborating source in Seattle, patients were enrolled during active infection and were followed longitudinally through the course of disease. The collaborating institutions used their own protocols to collect whole blood in K2EDTA tubes. For TCRbeta analysis, collaborators shipped samples as frozen whole blood, isolated PBMCs, or DNA extracted from either of those sample types.

The source of this sequence is a woman aged 60-75 years with COVID-19, enrolled during active disease. The rearrangement combines TRBV11-3 with TRBJ1-2, with 7 bases aligning to TRBD1. Source material: peripheral blood. The DNA sequence is as follows: TGTGCCAGCAGCTTACCCTCGACAGGGCACTATGGCTACACCTTC. Translated, this is CASSLPSTGHYGYTF.